Each of the 21 T cell receptor beta chains below was sequenced from the same sample in a study of T-cell memory formation after mild COVID-19. TCRdb used MiXCR to reprocess the 5' RACE reads, holding one entry per CDR3 protein. The sample lists some 15,000 distinct CDR3 sequences, 15% to 20% seen once, with roughly 50% in the top ten. Input material: PBMCs or a T cell subset sorted from them (not recorded which). Receptor source: an adult woman who had mild COVID-19 (a few samples of this study predate the infection). Cell type and time point are not known.

This clonotype was seen at least ten times. The rearrangement uses TRBV29-1 and TRBJ1-1; maybe TRBD1 (5 bases). The ends were cut back, 1 base at V and 5 bases at J, with 14 bases in the middle. Per germline, CDR1 SQVTM and CDR2 ANQGSEA. CDR3 size: 14 residues. The DNA of the CDR3 is TGCAGCGTTGAAGCCCCAGGGCGTTGGACTGAAGCTTTCTTT. Amino acid sequence: CSVEAPGRWTEAFF.

In its sample, this clonotype was seen many times. The chain couples TRBV30 to TRBJ2-7; D unclear. V lost 5 bases, J lost 1 base, and 6 bases lay in between. Germline values: CDR1 GTSNPN, CDR2 SVGIG (reference sequence). This CDR3 spans 11 amino acids. DNA for the CDR3: TGTGCCTGGGAAGGGTCCTACGAGCAGTACTTC. Translated, it gives CAWEGSYEQYF.

This clonotype showed up many times. This sequence joins TRBV10-3 and TRBJ2-5; 13 bases fit TRBD2. The ends lost 3 bases at V and 9 bases at J; junction bases unmatched: 22. This CDR3 has 20 residues. CDR1 is ENHRY and CDR2 is SYGVKD in the germline V gene. CDR3: CAISDPGEEGLAGAVEAQYF. In nucleotides, the CDR3 is TGTGCCATCAGTGACCCAGGAGAGGAAGGACTAGCGGGGGCCGTTGAGGCCCAGTACTTC.

The chain uses TRBV7-3 and TRBJ2-5; 8 nucleotides align to TRBD1. V shed 5 bases and J 2 bases; nucleotides not matched to a gene: 4. The CDR3 spans 14 residues. Germline lookup yields CDR1 SGHTA and CDR2 FQGTGA. The CDR3 spells CASSRGTGQETQYF. CDR3 coding DNA: TGTGCCAGCAGCCGCGGGACAGGTCAAGAGACCCAGTACTTC.

This clonotype was counted ten times or more. The chain joins TRBV6-5 to TRBJ1-4; a weak D match, TRBD1 (5 bases). Per the germline V gene, CDR1 is MNHEY and CDR2 is SVGAGI. The CDR3 sequence is 13 residues long. Deletions cut 8 bases from V and 0 bases from J, with 7 bases between. The CDR3 DNA reads TGTGCCAGCCGACAGCCAACTAATGAAAAACTGTTTTTT. As protein: CASRQPTNEKLFF.

In its sample, this clonotype was seen many times. The CDR3: CASSRTSQLQNEQFF. In nucleotides, the CDR3 is TGTGCCAGCAGTCGGACTAGCCAACTTCAAAATGAGCAGTTCTTC. V gene TRBV6-5 combines with J gene TRBJ2-1; 8 bases align to TRBD2. Germline V gene data show CDR1 as MNHEY and CDR2 as SVGAGI. The CDR3 length is 15 residues. Trimming cost V 5 bases and J 7 bases; bases outside gene matches: 10.

This clonotype was recorded many times. J is TRBJ1-2 and V is TRBV10-3; TRBD1 is a possible D gene (5 bases). CDR3 length equals 16 residues. Trimming removed 6 bases at V and 0 bases at J, with 17 bases between. Per germline, CDR1 ENHRY and CDR2 SYGVKD. The CDR3 is CAIRGDSRLANYGYTF. CDR3 DNA: TGTGCCATCAGGGGGGATTCCAGGTTAGCTAACTATGGCTACACCTTC.

This clonotype was seen at least ten times. The genes are TRBV9 and TRBJ2-7; D is unresolved. The CDR3 is 12 residues long. From germline, CDR1 is SGDLS and CDR2 YYNGEE. Trimming stripped 2 bases from V and 3 bases from J, with 6 bases between. The CDR3 region has the DNA TGTGCCAGCAGCGTTTTCCGCTACGAGCAGTACTTC. It is translated as CASSVFRYEQYF.

This clonotype was detected ten times or more. The rearrangement joins TRBV15 to TRBJ2-7, with D uncertain. This CDR3 comprises 11 residues. Trimming cost V 5 bases and J 1 base, with 3 bases left between them. Germline CDR1 and CDR2: LNHNV and YYDKDF (reference sequence). In nucleotides, the CDR3 is TGTGCCACCAGCGGTTCCTACGAGCAGTACTTC. Translated, it gives CATSGSYEQYF.

This clonotype was seen many times. The chain is built from TRBV7-9 and TRBJ1-4, with TRBD1 matching over 11 bases. Trimming at V came to 5 bases and at J to 6 bases, leaving 14 bases not matched to a gene. This CDR3 region has 18 residues. Germline V gene lookup returns CDR1 SEHNR and CDR2 FQNEAQ (reference sequence). The CDR3 DNA reads as TGTGCCAGCAGCCCCATAAGGACAGGGGGCCTCATGGATGAAAAACTGTTTTTT. Translated: CASSPIRTGGLMDEKLFF. Complete variable domain (other parts from reference TRBV7-9 and TRBJ1-4): DTGVSQNPRHKITKRGQNVTFRCDPISEHNRLYWYRQTLGQGPEFLTYFQNEAQLEKSRLLSDRFSAERPKGSFSTLEIQRTEQGDSAMYLCASSPIRTGGLMDEKLFFGSGTQLSVL.

V gene TRBV12-3 or TRBV12-4 combines with J gene TRBJ2-7, with a tentative D call TRBD1 (6 bases). The CDR3 is 13 amino acids. The germline V and J ends were trimmed by 3 bases and 5 bases, with 11 bases remaining between them. The CDR3 protein is CASSFSGAHEQYF. CDR3 in DNA: TGTGCCAGCAGTTTCTCAGGGGCCCACGAGCAGTACTTC.

This clonotype is labeled medium-sized. CDR3 residues: CASSYLPGQLRPGELFF. The DNA for the CDR3 is TGTGCCAGCAGCTACCTACCGGGACAACTTCGGCCCGGGGAGCTGTTTTTT. The chain employs TRBV27 and TRBJ2-2; maybe TRBD1 (6 bases). With 6 bases removed from V and 6 bases from J, the gap between germline ends came to 23 bases. In germline, CDR1 is MNHEY, CDR2 SMNVEV (reference sequence). This CDR3 comprises 17 residues.

This clonotype was seen ten or more times. The rearrangement links TRBV12-5 to TRBJ1-2; D is unresolved. Germline V CDR1 and CDR2: LGHNT, FRNRAP. Trimming took off 4 bases at V and 4 bases at J, with 10 bases between the two ends. The CDR3 length is 13 residues. CDR3 nucleotides: TGTGCTAGTGGTTCGGACGGATTCTATGGCTACACCTTC. It encodes CASGSDGFYGYTF.

This clonotype was counted at least ten times. CDR3 loop: CASIIRSETQYF. The CDR3 DNA is TGTGCCAGCATTATAAGGTCAGAGACCCAGTACTTC. V and J are TRBV6-6 and TRBJ2-5; D not certain. V was cut by 7 bases and J by 4 bases, with 10 bases left in between. The V gene's germline CDR1 is MNHNY and CDR2 SVGAGI (reference sequence). This CDR3 has 12 residues.

This clonotype showed up many times. The genes are TRBV5-1 and TRBJ2-7; D is possibly TRBD2 (6 bases). V dropped 8 bases and J dropped 1 base, with 10 bases sitting between them. CDR1 and CDR2 from the germline V gene are SGHRS and YFSETQ. CDR3 length equals 12 residues. CDR3 coding DNA: TGCGCCAGTTCCCGGGAGTCCTACGAGCAGTACTTC. Translation gives CASSRESYEQYF.

This clonotype was recorded at least ten times. This chain uses TRBV30 with TRBJ1-5; TRBD1 might be the D (5 bases). The CDR3 is 15 amino acids. The ends were cut back, 3 bases at V and 0 bases at J, with 12 bases in the middle. CDR1 GTSNPN and CDR2 SVGIG come from the germline V gene (reference sequence). CDR3 in amino acids: CAWRRRDFSNQPQHF. The CDR3 bases are TGTGCCTGGAGACGCAGGGATTTTAGCAATCAGCCCCAGCATTTT.

This clonotype was seen many times. The chain couples TRBV27 to TRBJ2-3; no firm D call. Trimming stripped 0 bases from V and 2 bases from J, with 12 bases between. CDR1 and CDR2 (germline): MNHEY, SMNVEV (reference sequence). There are 16 residues in the CDR3. The chain's CDR3 is CASSLSDGTHTDTQYF. The CDR3 DNA sequence: TGTGCCAGCAGTTTATCGGATGGAACACACACAGATACGCAGTATTTT.

There are many counts of this clonotype. The chain is built from TRBV20-1 and TRBJ1-1; D gene ambiguous. V lost 5 bases, J lost 1 base, and 17 bases lay in between. The CDR3 runs to 15 residues. Germline-derived CDR1 and CDR2 are DFQATT and SNEGSKA (reference sequence). The DNA of the CDR3 is TGCAGTGCTTTACCCCGCTCCCCGGGGAACACTGAAGCTTTCTTT. It encodes CSALPRSPGNTEAFF.

This clonotype has at least ten counts. The rearrangement uses TRBV19 and TRBJ1-5, with a tentative D call TRBD1 (5 bases). Per the germline V gene, CDR1 is LNHDA and CDR2 is SQIVND (reference sequence). The CDR3 covers 15 residues. V shed 5 bases and J shed 3 bases, with 14 bases lying between them. CDR3 in DNA: TGTGCCAGTAGTCTCACGAGGGGCTTCAATCAGCCCCAGCATTTT. This codes for CASSLTRGFNQPQHF.

This clonotype was observed at least ten times. The chain recombines TRBV7-2 with TRBJ2-7, with TRBD1 as a possible D gene (5 bases). Germline V gives CDR1 SGHTA, CDR2 FQGNSA. The CDR3 sequence is 14 residues long. Trimming removed 4 bases from V and 2 bases from J, with 12 bases in between. The CDR3 reads CASSWAGQAYEQYF. CDR3 nucleotides: TGTGCCAGCAGCTGGGCAGGGCAGGCCTACGAGCAGTACTTC.

The table lists this clonotype with many counts. The gene calls are TRBV7-3 and TRBJ2-5; D possibly corresponds to TRBD1 (5 bases). The ends were cut back, 1 base at V and 4 bases at J, with 7 bases in the middle. CDR1 is SGHTA and CDR2 is FQGTGA in the germline V gene. CDR3 length: 13 residues. The CDR3 loop is CASSLNRRETQYF. The CDR3 DNA follows: TGTGCCAGCAGCTTAAACAGGCGAGAGACCCAGTACTTC.